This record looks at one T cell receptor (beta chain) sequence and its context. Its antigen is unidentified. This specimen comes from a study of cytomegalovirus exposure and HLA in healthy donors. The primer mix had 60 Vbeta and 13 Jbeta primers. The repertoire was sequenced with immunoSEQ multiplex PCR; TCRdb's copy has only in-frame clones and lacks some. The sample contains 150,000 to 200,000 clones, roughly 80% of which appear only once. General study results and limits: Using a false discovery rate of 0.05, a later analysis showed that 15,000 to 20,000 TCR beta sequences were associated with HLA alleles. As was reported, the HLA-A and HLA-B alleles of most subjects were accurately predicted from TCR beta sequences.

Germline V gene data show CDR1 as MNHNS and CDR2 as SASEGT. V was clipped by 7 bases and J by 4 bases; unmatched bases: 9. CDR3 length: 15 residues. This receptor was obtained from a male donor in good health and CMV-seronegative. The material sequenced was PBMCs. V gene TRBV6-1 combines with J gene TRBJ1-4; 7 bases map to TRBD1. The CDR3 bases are TGTGCCAGCACCCACGAGGGACAGATTAATGAAAAACTGTTTTTT. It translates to CASTHEGQINEKLFF.